Listed here are 20 T cell receptor beta chains from one sample, sequenced in a study of cytomegalovirus exposure and HLA in healthy donors (TCRdb year 2017). Library creation used the immunoSEQ multiplex PCR assay. TCRdb obtained this table from immuneACCESS and retained in-frame rearrangements with V and J assigned. These tables miss some clones; where compared with another copy, unresolved V genes account for less than half of the shortfall, and the remainder is unexplained. This sample holds around 200,000 clones; 81% were observed only once. The ten largest clones add up to roughly 1.2% of the sample. Sequenced material: PBMCs. The receptor set was obtained from a woman aged 30 to 39 in good health and CMV-seronegative.

The gene calls are TRBV6-1 and TRBJ1-4; TRBD1 is a possible D gene (5 bases). Germline V lookup: CDR1 MNHNS, CDR2 SASEGT. The CDR3 runs 15 residues. V was trimmed by 6 bases and J by 7 bases, leaving 18 bases between them. CDR3 amino acids: CASRSGGGGSEKLFF. DNA for the CDR3: TGTGCCAGCAGGTCTGGGGGGGGAGGGAGTGAAAAACTGTTTTTT.

This clone has just one count. The chain employs TRBV27 and TRBJ1-3; D is unclear. The V gene's germline CDR1 is MNHEY and CDR2 SMNVEV (reference sequence). There are 14 residues in the CDR3. The germline V and J ends were trimmed by 5 bases and 0 bases, with 8 bases remaining between them. CDR3 in amino acids: CASSLEYSGNTIYF. CDR3 in DNA: TGTGCCAGCAGTCTAGAGTACTCTGGAAACACCATATATTTT.

The gene calls are TRBV2 and TRBJ1-5, with TRBD1 matching 7 bases. The CDR3 runs to 15 residues. V was pared by 6 bases and J by 5 bases, with 10 bases of the junction left unmatched. The V gene's germline CDR1 is SNHLY and CDR2 FYNNEI. The CDR3 coding sequence is TGTGCCAGCAGGGCTCGGGACAGTCGCGATCAGCCCCAGCATTTT. Its translation is CASRARDSRDQPQHF.

V is TRBV28 and J is TRBJ1-2; D is ambiguous. This CDR3 spans 15 amino acids. The V gene's germline CDR1 is MDHEN and CDR2 SYDVKM. V was clipped by 2 bases and J by 1 base, with 11 bases between them. In DNA form, the CDR3 reads TGTGCCAGCAGTTTACCCCCCACAGTTAACTATGGCTACACCTTC. This translates into CASSLPPTVNYGYTF.

The J gene is TRBJ2-5, the V gene TRBV7-8; 7 bases are shared with TRBD1. Germline CDR1 and CDR2: SGHVS and FQNEAQ. J gave up 12 bases and V 5 bases, and 15 bases lay outside the gene matches. CDR3 size: 14 residues. This chain's CDR3 is CASSPGDRKAREYF. The CDR3 DNA follows: TGTGCCAGCAGCCCCGGGGACAGAAAAGCAAGAGAGTACTTC.

The chain's CDR3 is CASRFSGTDTQYF. The CDR3 DNA reads as TGTGCCAGTAGGTTTTCGGGCACAGATACGCAGTATTTT. The chain uses TRBV19 and TRBJ2-3; D gene uncertain. The germline V gene has CDR1 LNHDA and CDR2 SQIVND (reference sequence). The V end was cut by 6 bases, the J end by 1 base, with 8 bases between. The CDR3 length is 13 residues. The full variable domain, with the rest looked up from reference TRBV19 and TRBJ2-3, is DGGITQSPKYLFRKEGQNVTLSCEQNLNHDAMYWYRQDPGQGLRLIYYSQIVNDFQKGDIAEGYSVSREKKESFPLTVTSAQKNPTAFYLCASRFSGTDTQYFGPGTRLTVL.

The count of this clone is one. The chain links TRBV18 to TRBJ1-5, with D perhaps TRBD1 (5 bases). The germline CDR1 and CDR2 sequences are KGHSH and LQKENI. V was cut by 2 bases and J by 3 bases, with 8 bases left in between. This CDR3 has 14 amino acids. CDR3 coding DNA: TGTGCCAGCTCACCAGGGACTTACAATCAGCCCCAGCATTTT. Encoded protein: CASSPGTYNQPQHF.

The V call is TRBV6-5, the J call TRBJ1-1, with TRBD1 identical over 7 bases. This CDR3 region has 14 residues. The V gene's germline CDR1 is MNHEY and CDR2 SVGAGI. J was trimmed by 4 bases and V by 4 bases; bases with no gene match: 6. The DNA of the CDR3 is TGTGCCAGCAGTTTCCTGACAGGGAGCACTGAAGCTTTCTTT. Translated, it gives CASSFLTGSTEAFF.

This rearrangement joins TRBV29-1 to TRBJ2-1; D is undetermined. CDR1 and CDR2 from the germline V gene are SQVTM and ANQGSEA. The V gene lost 1 base and the J gene lost 3 bases, with 4 bases spanning the gap. CDR3 length equals 12 residues. The CDR3 DNA follows: TGCAGCGTTGAAGGTCACTACAATGAGCAGTTCTTC. Its translation is CSVEGHYNEQFF.

This chain links TRBV7-3 with TRBJ2-1, with no clear D. Trimming cost V 5 bases and J 1 base, with 6 bases left between them. The CDR3 totals 13 residues. CDR1 and CDR2 (germline): SGHTA, FQGTGA. The CDR3 region is CASSPGSYNEQFF. In DNA, the CDR3 is TGTGCCAGCAGCCCCGGTTCCTACAATGAGCAGTTCTTC.

As to this clone: One junction end does not reproduce the germline sequence, and a read error may be involved. The V and J genes are TRBV19 and TRBJ2-1; D possibly corresponds to TRBD2 (6 bases). Germline V gene data show CDR1 as LNHDA and CDR2 as SQIVND (reference sequence). The CDR3 runs 11 residues. The CDR3, as DNA: TGTGCCAGTGGTAACGGGAGATACGAAGTCTTC. Protein: CASGNGRYEVF.

The rearrangement uses TRBV5-4 and TRBJ1-2, with D unresolved. The CDR3 has 14 residues. Trimming cost V 4 bases and J 1 base, with 11 bases left between them. Germline CDR1 and CDR2: SGHNT and YYREEE (reference sequence). CDR3 loop: CASSPPLDNYGYTF. CDR3 bases: TGTGCCAGCAGCCCACCGTTAGATAACTATGGCTACACCTTC.

This chain's CDR3 is CASSYLGGGTTDTQYF. As DNA, the CDR3 is TGTGCCAGCAGCTACTTGGGCGGGGGTACCACAGATACGCAGTATTTT. The V and J genes are TRBV5-6 and TRBJ2-3; TRBD2 agrees at 7 bases. The CDR3 runs 16 residues. Per the germline V gene, CDR1 is SGHDT and CDR2 is YYEEEE. V lost 3 bases and J lost 2; bases outside the gene matches: 9.

In DNA form, the CDR3 reads TGCGCCAGCAGTGTTCGGGGGGACTACGAGCAGTACTTC. This encodes CASSVRGDYEQYF. This chain connects TRBV10-1 to TRBJ2-7; the match to TRBD2 covers 7 bases. Germline trimming cut 4 bases from V and 3 bases from J; bases unmatched to any gene: 3. The CDR3 is 13 amino acids. CDR1 is WNHNN and CDR2 is SYGVQD in the germline V gene (reference sequence).

The chain recombines TRBV29-1 with TRBJ2-7; D possibly corresponds to TRBD2 (5 bases). Per the germline V gene, CDR1 is SQVTM and CDR2 is ANQGSEA. Between the trimmed V and J ends, which lost 4 bases and 3 bases, there was a span of 13 bases. The CDR3 has 13 residues. CDR3 amino acids: CSVVGKGGYEQYF. The CDR3 DNA reads as TGCAGCGTTGTCGGGAAGGGCGGCTACGAGCAGTACTTC.

This sequence joins TRBV7-8 and TRBJ1-1; no firm D call. CDR1 and CDR2 (germline): SGHVS, FQNEAQ. CDR3 length: 15 residues. V shed 1 base and J shed 4 bases, with 13 bases lying between them. In DNA form, the CDR3 reads TGTGCCAGCAGCTTAGTTAGCGGGGAGGGCACTGAAGCTTTCTTT. Translating it yields CASSLVSGEGTEAFF.

CDR3 nucleotide sequence: TGTGCCACCGCCAGGGGTATGGAGACCCAGTACTTC. Its translation: CATARGMETQYF. V gene TRBV15 combines with J gene TRBJ2-5; tentative D call: TRBD1 (6 bases). The V gene's germline CDR1 is LNHNV and CDR2 YYDKDF (reference sequence). This CDR3 spans 12 amino acids. V was pared by 8 bases and J by 5 bases, with 12 bases between.

The chain recombines TRBV29-1 with TRBJ1-1, with 8 positions matching TRBD1. The CDR3 covers 14 residues. CDR1 SQVTM and CDR2 ANQGSEA come from the germline V gene. J gave up 4 bases and V 6 bases, and 10 bases lay outside the gene matches. The CDR3 DNA is TGCAGCGTCGCGCAGGGGGCGCAGGGCACTGAAGCTTTCTTT. Protein: CSVAQGAQGTEAFF.

For the CDR3, the DNA is TGTGCCAGCAGCCTCGTGGGAGCGCTTCTGAACACTGAAGCTTTCTTT. Translation gives CASSLVGALLNTEAFF. The V and J genes are TRBV9 and TRBJ1-1; no firm D call. This CDR3 spans 16 amino acids. V was trimmed by 4 bases and J by 0 bases, leaving 16 bases between them. From germline, CDR1 is SGDLS and CDR2 YYNGEE. The complete variable domain, with remaining parts taken from reference TRBV9 and TRBJ1-1, reads DSGVTQTPKHLITATGQRVTLRCSPRSGDLSVYWYQQSLDQGLQFLIQYYNGEERAKGNILERFSAQQFPDLHSELNLSSLELGDSALYFCASSLVGALLNTEAFFGQGTRLTVV.

The gene calls are TRBV18 and TRBJ1-1; 8 positions agree with TRBD1. The CDR3 has 16 residues. V trimming: 3 bases; J trimming: 0 bases; junction bases outside the gene matches: 6. Per the germline V gene, CDR1 is KGHSH and CDR2 is LQKENI. CDR3 bases: TGTGCCAGCTCACCCAGGGGGCAGGTAATGAACACTGAAGCTTTCTTT. It codes for CASSPRGQVMNTEAFF.